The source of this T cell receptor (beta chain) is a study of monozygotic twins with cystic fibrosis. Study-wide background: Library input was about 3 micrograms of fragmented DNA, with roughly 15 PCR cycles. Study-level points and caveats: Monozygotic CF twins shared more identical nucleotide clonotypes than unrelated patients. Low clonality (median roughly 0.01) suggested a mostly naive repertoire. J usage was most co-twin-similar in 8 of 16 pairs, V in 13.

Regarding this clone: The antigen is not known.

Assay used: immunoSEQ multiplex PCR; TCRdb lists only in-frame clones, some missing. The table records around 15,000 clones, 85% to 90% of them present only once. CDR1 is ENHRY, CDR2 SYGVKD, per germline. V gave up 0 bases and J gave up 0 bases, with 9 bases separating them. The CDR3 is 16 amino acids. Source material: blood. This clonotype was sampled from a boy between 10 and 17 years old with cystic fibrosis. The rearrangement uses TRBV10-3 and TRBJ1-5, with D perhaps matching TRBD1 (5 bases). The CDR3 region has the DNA TGTGCCATCAGTGAGTCTGGACATATTAGCAATCAGCCCCAGCATTTT. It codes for CAISESGHISNQPQHF.